Each of the 30 T cell receptor beta chains below was sequenced from the same sample in a study of vaccination and CD4 T cells after COVID-19. What these receptors recognize is not known. The treatment: approximately 11-day PBMC culture with coronavirus spike peptide pools or control peptides (ViraFEST assay). The Oncomine TCR Beta short-read assay sequenced DNA from cultured CD4+ T cells. TCRdb re-analysed the PCR reads in MiXCR, keeping a single row per CDR3 protein. The sample includes about 5,500 distinct CDR3 sequences, approximately 71% of them seen just once. The sequencing sample was made of CD4+ T cells from blood, cultured in vitro. These receptors were obtained from a human donor who had recovered from COVID-19.

The chain recombines TRBV20-1 with TRBJ1-6; TRBD1 agrees at 11 bases. CDR3 length: 12 amino acids. CDR1 is DFQATT and CDR2 is SNEGSKA in the germline V gene (reference sequence). As DNA, the CDR3 is TGCGCCGGGACAGGGGGTAATTCACCCCTCCACTTT. It codes for CAGTGGNSPLHF.

This sequence joins TRBV6-5 and TRBJ1-5; tentatively, D is TRBD1 (5 bases). Germline V gives CDR1 MNHEY, CDR2 SVGAGI. V was trimmed by 4 bases and J by 0 bases, leaving 10 bases between them. The CDR3 totals 15 residues. The CDR3 bases are TGTGCCAGCAGTTCCCCCAGGGATAGCAATCAGCCCCAGCATTTT. Translation gives CASSSPRDSNQPQHF.

The sample holds a few counts of this clonotype. The rearrangement uses TRBV27 and TRBJ1-5; D is undetermined. CDR3 length: 14 residues. In germline, CDR1 is MNHEY, CDR2 SMNVEV (reference sequence). V was clipped by 0 bases and J by 3 bases, with 6 bases between them. CDR3 bases: TGTGCCAGCAGTTTATCGAGGGTCAATCAGCCCCAGCATTTT. As protein: CASSLSRVNQPQHF.

This clonotype showed up just a few times. The CDR3 bases are TGCAGTGCGCGGACGCCGCGCTTACCATCTGGGGCCAACGTCCTGACTTTC. Amino acids: CSARTPRLPSGANVLTF. The rearrangement uses TRBV20-1 and TRBJ2-6; D uncertain. From germline, CDR1 is DFQATT and CDR2 SNEGSKA (reference sequence). V lost 6 bases to trimming and J lost 1 base, with 19 bases between them. The CDR3 sequence is 17 residues long.

This chain connects TRBV10-1 to TRBJ1-2; D gene uncertain. With 0 bases removed from V and 6 bases from J, the gap between germline ends came to 8 bases. Looked up from germline, CDR1 is WNHNN and CDR2 is SYGVQD (reference sequence). This CDR3 spans 13 amino acids. The DNA of the CDR3 is TGCGCCAGCAGTGAGTCGCGCGGACATGGCTACACCTTC. Its protein is CASSESRGHGYTF.

This chain connects TRBV19 to TRBJ1-1; possible D gene TRBD1, 5 bases. V gave up 7 bases and J gave up 3 bases, with 9 bases separating them. Germline CDR1 reads LNHDA; CDR2 reads SQIVND (reference sequence). There are 12 residues in the CDR3. The CDR3 DNA follows: TGTGCCAGTAAAGGGGATTACACTGAAGCTTTCTTT. Its protein product is CASKGDYTEAFF.

The genes are TRBV6-5 and TRBJ1-6; 7 bases are a match to TRBD1. J gave up 10 bases and V 0 bases, and 9 bases lay outside the gene matches. This CDR3 contains 16 residues. Germline V lookup: CDR1 MNHEY, CDR2 SVGAGI. As DNA, the CDR3 is TGTGCCAGCAGTTACTCGATTGGCAGGGGGGGATCACCCCTCCACTTT. Protein: CASSYSIGRGGSPLHF.

This clonotype was detected a few times. V is TRBV20-1 and J is TRBJ1-2; TRBD1 is a possible D gene (5 bases). CDR1 is DFQATT and CDR2 is SNEGSKA in the germline V gene (reference sequence). This CDR3 contains 15 residues. Between the trimmed V and J ends, which lost 0 bases and 7 bases, there was a span of 18 bases. Here the CDR3 DNA reads TGCAGTGCTAGAGATCTTCGGGGCCCGGCGACTGGCTACACCTTC. Its protein is CSARDLRGPATGYTF.

The genes are TRBV20-1 and TRBJ1-1; 10 nucleotides align to TRBD1. There are 15 residues in the CDR3. The germline gives CDR1 DFQATT, CDR2 SNEGSKA (reference sequence). Losses at the gene ends were 6 bases for V and 5 bases for J; bases not matched to a gene: 12. CDR3 sequence reads: CSAKPPDRGRTEAFF. The CDR3 DNA follows: TGCAGTGCAAAACCCCCTGACAGGGGGCGAACTGAAGCTTTCTTT.

The chain employs TRBV6-2 or TRBV6-3 and TRBJ1-6; perhaps TRBD1 as D (5 bases). This CDR3 spans 14 amino acids. The V end was cut by 6 bases, the J end by 7 bases, with 13 bases between. Germline V gene data show CDR1 as MNHEY and CDR2 as SVGEGT. This CDR3 reads CASSPGSGNSPLHF. CDR3 nucleotide sequence: TGTGCCAGCAGCCCAGGCTCAGGGAATTCACCCCTCCACTTT.

This clonotype was picked up one time. V is TRBV28 and J is TRBJ1-2; 8 positions agree with TRBD1. The junction had 7 bases not matched to a gene; V was cut back by 3 bases and J by 7 bases. Germline CDR1 MDHEN, CDR2 SYDVKM. The CDR3 consists of 14 residues. The CDR3 here is CASSLAGGFSGYTF. The CDR3 DNA is TGTGCCAGCAGTTTGGCAGGGGGCTTCAGTGGCTACACCTTC.

The rearrangement uses TRBV20-1 and TRBJ1-6, with D hard to call. V was shortened by 3 bases and J by 6 bases, with 12 bases between the two germline ends. Germline V gene data show CDR1 as DFQATT and CDR2 as SNEGSKA (reference sequence). The CDR3 extends over 14 amino acids. CDR3 loop: CSARSGPGNSPLHF. The CDR3 DNA is TGCAGTGCTAGGTCTGGGCCGGGTAATTCACCCCTCCACTTT.

V and J are TRBV6-1 and TRBJ1-5, with TRBD1 matching over 9 bases. CDR1 is MNHNS, CDR2 SASEGT, per germline. CDR3 length equals 17 residues. Losses at the gene ends were 4 bases for V and 3 bases for J; bases not matched to a gene: 10. CDR3 coding DNA: TGTGCCAGCAGTGCGAGGGTGGGACAGGGAAACAATCAGCCCCAGCATTTT. Its translation: CASSARVGQGNNQPQHF.

This clonotype was observed a few times. The chain couples TRBV20-1 to TRBJ2-7, with D perhaps matching TRBD1 (6 bases). Germline V lookup: CDR1 DFQATT, CDR2 SNEGSKA (reference sequence). V lost 1 base and J 0 bases, leaving 19 bases between the germline ends. This CDR3 has 17 residues. The CDR3 reads CSARGLEEGVSSYEQYF. CDR3 DNA: TGCAGTGCTAGAGGGCTAGAAGAGGGGGTGAGCTCCTACGAGCAGTACTTC.

The J gene is TRBJ1-1, the V gene TRBV12-3 or TRBV12-4; maybe TRBD1 (5 bases). The CDR3 is 12 residues long. V lost 9 bases to trimming and J lost 11 bases, with 19 bases between them. Here the CDR3 DNA reads TGTGCCAGTACTTTCATCGGCGGGGCGGCTTTCTTT. Translating it yields CASTFIGGAAFF.

The gene calls are TRBV6-2 or TRBV6-3 and TRBJ2-3, with 8 bases matching TRBD1. Trimming removed 7 bases from V and 4 bases from J; junction bases left unmatched: 4. Germline V gene data show CDR1 as MNHEY and CDR2 as SVGEGT. This CDR3 has 13 residues. CDR3 coding DNA: TGTGCCAGCAAGACGGACAGGGCAGATACGCAGTATTTT. It is translated as CASKTDRADTQYF.

In its sample, this clonotype was seen a few times. The V and J genes are TRBV6-1 and TRBJ1-1; the D is unclear. V was clipped by 2 bases and J by 7 bases, with 14 bases between them. Germline CDR1 reads MNHNS; CDR2 reads SASEGT. The length of the CDR3 is 14 residues. CDR3 DNA sequence: TGTGCCAGCAGTGAATCAAGGCGGGGTTATGAAGCTTTCTTT. This gives the protein CASSESRRGYEAFF.

This chain uses TRBV20-1 with TRBJ1-1, with 12 bases identical to TRBD1. This CDR3 region has 14 residues. Germline V lookup: CDR1 DFQATT, CDR2 SNEGSKA (reference sequence). V was pared by 3 bases and J by 4 bases, with 3 bases of the junction left unmatched. For the CDR3, the DNA is TGCAGTGCTAGGAAGGGACAGGGGGCCACTGAAGCTTTCTTT. Its protein is CSARKGQGATEAFF.

The chain links TRBV2 to TRBJ1-2, with no clear D. V lost 2 bases and J lost 5, with 6 bases in between. This CDR3 region has 12 residues. Looked up from germline, CDR1 is SNHLY and CDR2 is FYNNEI. This chain's CDR3 is CASSESGYGYTF. Here the CDR3 DNA reads TGTGCCAGCAGTGAATCTGGGTATGGCTACACCTTC.

The gene calls are TRBV6-1 and TRBJ2-7, with 12 bases matching TRBD1. Germline CDR1 and CDR2: MNHNS and SASEGT. The CDR3 extends over 14 amino acids. With V trimmed by 2 bases and J by 9 bases, 5 bases remained unmatched. The CDR3 sequence: CASSEWGQGAGQYF. Written as DNA, the CDR3 is TGTGCCAGCAGTGAATGGGGACAGGGGGCAGGGCAGTACTTC.

This clonotype has a handful of counts. V gene TRBV20-1 combines with J gene TRBJ1-1; a weak D match, TRBD1 (5 bases). From germline, CDR1 is DFQATT and CDR2 SNEGSKA (reference sequence). The CDR3 is 13 amino acids. The DNA for the CDR3 is TGCAGCGCTGTTCAGGGCTGGGACACTGAAGCTTTCTTT. This encodes CSAVQGWDTEAFF.

This chain uses TRBV27 with TRBJ2-7, with 10 bases that match TRBD1. The CDR3 runs to 16 residues. The germline CDR1 and CDR2 sequences are MNHEY and SMNVEV (reference sequence). The J segment lost 3 bases and the V segment lost 1 base, leaving 6 bases of the junction unmatched. For the CDR3, the DNA is TGTGCCAGCAGTTTATTGTCGGGACAGGGGATCTACGAGCAGTACTTC. Protein: CASSLLSGQGIYEQYF.

V gene TRBV7-2 combines with J gene TRBJ2-7; 9 nucleotides line up with TRBD1. The CDR3 is 13 residues long. CDR1 is SGHTA, CDR2 FQGNSA, per germline. Germline trimming cut 2 bases from V and 6 bases from J; bases unmatched to any gene: 2. CDR3 DNA: TGTGCCAGCAGCTTAAGGGACAGGGCCGAGCAGTACTTC. As protein: CASSLRDRAEQYF.

The gene calls are TRBV7-2 and TRBJ2-3, with 12 positions matching TRBD2. V trimming: 6 bases; J trimming: 4 bases; junction bases outside the gene matches: 8. The CDR3 runs 16 residues. Germline CDR1 is SGHTA and CDR2 is FQGNSA. CDR3 amino acids: CASSRGLAGNADTQYF. CDR3 sequence (DNA): TGTGCCAGCAGTCGAGGACTAGCGGGGAACGCAGATACGCAGTATTTT.

The rearrangement joins TRBV7-3 to TRBJ2-1; TRBD2 agrees at 7 bases. From germline, CDR1 is SGHTA and CDR2 FQGTGA. Unmatched junction bases numbered 3, after V lost 4 bases and J lost 3 bases. This CDR3 region has 14 residues. DNA for the CDR3: TGTGCCAGCAGCTCTAGCGGAAGCTACAATGAGCAGTTCTTC. Its protein is CASSSSGSYNEQFF.

The CDR3 DNA reads as TGCAGTGCTAGAGATCGCAGGGGACAGGGGAAGCCACCCCTCCACTTT. Translation gives CSARDRRGQGKPPLHF. The chain joins TRBV20-1 to TRBJ1-6; 10 nucleotides match TRBD1. The CDR3 is 16 amino acids. With V trimmed by 0 bases and J by 11 bases, 10 bases remained unmatched. In germline, CDR1 is DFQATT, CDR2 SNEGSKA (reference sequence).

The V and J genes are TRBV20-1 and TRBJ2-7, with 10 bases identical to TRBD1. Per the germline V gene, CDR1 is DFQATT and CDR2 is SNEGSKA (reference sequence). J lost 6 bases, V lost 2 bases, and 7 bases had no gene match. There are 14 residues in the CDR3. The CDR3 reads CSARFRQGAIEQYF. CDR3 bases: TGCAGTGCTAGATTCCGACAGGGGGCAATCGAGCAGTACTTC.

This chain joins TRBV7-9 and TRBJ1-1; D is unresolved. Germline CDR1 is SEHNR and CDR2 is FQNEAQ (reference sequence). The CDR3 runs 12 residues. Deletions cut 8 bases from V and 8 bases from J, with 15 bases between. In nucleotides, the CDR3 is TGTGCCAGCGACGGGTTTCTCGCGGAAGCTTTCTTT. This gives the protein CASDGFLAEAFF.

The chain combines TRBV20-1 with TRBJ1-1; 7 positions match TRBD1. V dropped 6 bases and J dropped 3; count of bases not matched to a gene: 10. The CDR3 is made up of 14 amino acids. Germline V lookup: CDR1 DFQATT, CDR2 SNEGSKA (reference sequence). CDR3 in DNA: TGCAGTGCCCAGAGGGAGGGGGCGGACACTGAAGCTTTCTTT. Amino acid sequence: CSAQREGADTEAFF.

In DNA, the CDR3 is TGTGCCAGCAGCGGTCAGGGAGGCAACAATCAGCCCCAGCATTTT. Translation: CASSGQGGNNQPQHF. The chain has TRBV7-2 and TRBJ1-5, with a weak D call TRBD1 (5 bases). Germline CDR1 SGHTA, CDR2 FQGNSA. V was shortened by 5 bases and J by 3 bases, with 14 bases between the two germline ends. The CDR3 loop spans 15 amino acids.